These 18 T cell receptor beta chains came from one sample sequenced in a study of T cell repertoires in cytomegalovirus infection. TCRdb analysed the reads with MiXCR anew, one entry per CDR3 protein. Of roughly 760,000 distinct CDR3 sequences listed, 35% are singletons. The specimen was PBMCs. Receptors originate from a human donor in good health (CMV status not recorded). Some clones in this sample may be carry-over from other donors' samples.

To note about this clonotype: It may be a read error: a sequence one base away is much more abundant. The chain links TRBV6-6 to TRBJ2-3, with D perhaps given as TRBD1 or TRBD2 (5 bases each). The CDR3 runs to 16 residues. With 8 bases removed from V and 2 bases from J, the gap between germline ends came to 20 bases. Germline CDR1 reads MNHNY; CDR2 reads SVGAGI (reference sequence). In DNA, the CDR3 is TGTGCCAGCGGTGCCCGGGACCGAACTTACACAGATACGCAGTATTTT. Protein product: CASGARDRTYTDTQYF.

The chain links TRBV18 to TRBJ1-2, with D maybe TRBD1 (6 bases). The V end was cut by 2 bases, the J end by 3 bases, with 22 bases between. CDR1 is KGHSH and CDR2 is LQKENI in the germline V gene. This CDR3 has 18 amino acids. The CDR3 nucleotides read TGTGCCAGCTCACCAAGTTCCAGGGTTGGGGGCTCGGACTATGGCTACACCTTC. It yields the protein CASSPSSRVGGSDYGYTF.

CDR3 loop: CSVPRVEGPQETQYF. The CDR3 coding sequence is TGCAGCGTCCCTCGGGTTGAGGGGCCTCAAGAGACCCAGTACTTC. This rearrangement joins TRBV29-1 to TRBJ2-5; D may correspond to TRBD1 or TRBD2 (5 bases each). The CDR3 length is 15 residues. V lost 6 bases to trimming and J lost 2 bases, with 19 bases between them. CDR1 and CDR2 from the germline V gene are SQVTM and ANQGSEA. Variable domain in full (rest from reference TRBV29-1 and TRBJ2-5): SAVISQKPSRDICQRGTSLTIQCQVDSQVTMMFWYRQQPGQSLTLIATANQGSEATYESGFVIDKFPISRPNLTFSTLTVSNMSPEDSSIYLCSVPRVEGPQETQYFGPGTRLLVL.

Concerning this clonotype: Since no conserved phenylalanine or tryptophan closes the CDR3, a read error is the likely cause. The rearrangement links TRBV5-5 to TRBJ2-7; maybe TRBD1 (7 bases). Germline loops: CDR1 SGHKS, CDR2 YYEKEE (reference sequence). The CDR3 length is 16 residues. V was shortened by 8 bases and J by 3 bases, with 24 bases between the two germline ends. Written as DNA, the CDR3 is TGTGCCAGTAGCAAGTTCCAGGGGGGATCGGTCTACGAGCAGTACTAC. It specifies CASSKFQGGSVYEQYY.

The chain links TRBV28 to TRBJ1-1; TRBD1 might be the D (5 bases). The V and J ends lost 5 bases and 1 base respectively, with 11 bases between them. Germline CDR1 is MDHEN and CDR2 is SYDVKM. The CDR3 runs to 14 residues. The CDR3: CASSKLGANTEAFF. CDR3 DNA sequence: TGTGCCAGCAGTAAGCTCGGGGCGAACACTGAAGCTTTCTTT.

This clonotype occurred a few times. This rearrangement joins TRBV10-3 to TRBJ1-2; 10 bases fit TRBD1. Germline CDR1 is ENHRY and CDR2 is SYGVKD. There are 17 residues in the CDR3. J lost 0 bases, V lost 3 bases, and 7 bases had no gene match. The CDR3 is CAISDTLGQGANYGYTF. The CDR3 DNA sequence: TGTGCCATCAGTGATACACTCGGACAGGGGGCTAACTATGGCTACACCTTC.

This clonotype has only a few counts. As DNA, the CDR3 is TGTGCCAGCAGTGAAAGGACAGCGTACTATGGCTACACCTTC. This gives the protein CASSERTAYYGYTF. The chain couples TRBV6-1 to TRBJ1-2; maybe TRBD1 (6 bases). The CDR3 covers 14 residues. Germline V gene lookup returns CDR1 MNHNS and CDR2 SASEGT. Trimming took 2 bases from V and 3 from J, leaving 10 bases between them.

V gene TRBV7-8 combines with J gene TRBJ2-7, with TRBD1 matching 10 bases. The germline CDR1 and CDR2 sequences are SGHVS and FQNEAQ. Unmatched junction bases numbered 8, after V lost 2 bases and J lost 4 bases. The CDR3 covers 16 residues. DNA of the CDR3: TGTGCCAGCAGCTTACGACAGGGGGCCCTCCTTTACGAGCAGTACTTC. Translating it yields CASSLRQGALLYEQYF.

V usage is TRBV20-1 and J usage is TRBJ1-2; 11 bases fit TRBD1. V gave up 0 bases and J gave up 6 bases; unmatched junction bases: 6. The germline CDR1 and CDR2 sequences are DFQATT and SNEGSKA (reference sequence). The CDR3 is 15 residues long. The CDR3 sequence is CSARDPMDRGHGYTF. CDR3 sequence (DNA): TGCAGTGCTAGAGACCCCATGGACAGGGGGCATGGCTACACCTTC.

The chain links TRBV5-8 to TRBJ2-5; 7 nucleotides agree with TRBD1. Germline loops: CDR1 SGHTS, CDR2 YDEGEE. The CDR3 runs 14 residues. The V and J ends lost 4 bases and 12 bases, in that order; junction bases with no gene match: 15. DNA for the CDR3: TGTGCCAGCAGCCTCCCAGGGACAGAGTACCGAAAGTACTTC. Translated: CASSLPGTEYRKYF.

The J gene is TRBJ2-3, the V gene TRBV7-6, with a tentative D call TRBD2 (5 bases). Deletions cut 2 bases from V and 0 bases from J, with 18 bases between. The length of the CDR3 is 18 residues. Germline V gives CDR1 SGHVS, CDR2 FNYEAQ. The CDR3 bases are TGTGCCAGCAGCTTAAGCCTTCGGAGAGCGGAGAGCACAGATACGCAGTATTTT. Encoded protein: CASSLSLRRAESTDTQYF.

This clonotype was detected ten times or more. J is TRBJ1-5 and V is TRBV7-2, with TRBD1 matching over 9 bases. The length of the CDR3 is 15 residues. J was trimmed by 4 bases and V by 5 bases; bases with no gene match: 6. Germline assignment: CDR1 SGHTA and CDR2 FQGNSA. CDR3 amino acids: CASSPGTGFNQPQHF. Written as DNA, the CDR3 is TGTGCCAGCAGCCCAGGGACAGGGTTTAATCAGCCCCAGCATTTT.

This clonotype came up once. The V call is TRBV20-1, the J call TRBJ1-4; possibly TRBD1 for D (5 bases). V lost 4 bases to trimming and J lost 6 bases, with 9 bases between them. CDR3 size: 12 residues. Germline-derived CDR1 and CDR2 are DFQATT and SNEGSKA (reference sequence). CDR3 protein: CSAKGKDEKLFF. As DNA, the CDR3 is TGCAGTGCTAAGGGGAAGGATGAAAAACTGTTTTTT.

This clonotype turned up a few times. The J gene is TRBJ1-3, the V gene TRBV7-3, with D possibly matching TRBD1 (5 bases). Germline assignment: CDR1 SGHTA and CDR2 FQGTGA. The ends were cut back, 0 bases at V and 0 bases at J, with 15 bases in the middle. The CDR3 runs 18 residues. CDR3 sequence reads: CASSLTGILDTSGNTIYF. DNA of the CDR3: TGTGCCAGCAGCTTAACGGGGATTTTGGACACCTCTGGAAACACCATATATTTT.

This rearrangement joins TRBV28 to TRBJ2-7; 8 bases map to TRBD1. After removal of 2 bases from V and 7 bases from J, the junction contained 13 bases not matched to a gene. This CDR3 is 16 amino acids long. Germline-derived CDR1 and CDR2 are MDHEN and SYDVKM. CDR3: CASSLEQLQGADEQYF. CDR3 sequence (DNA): TGTGCCAGCAGTTTAGAACAACTGCAGGGGGCGGATGAGCAGTACTTC.

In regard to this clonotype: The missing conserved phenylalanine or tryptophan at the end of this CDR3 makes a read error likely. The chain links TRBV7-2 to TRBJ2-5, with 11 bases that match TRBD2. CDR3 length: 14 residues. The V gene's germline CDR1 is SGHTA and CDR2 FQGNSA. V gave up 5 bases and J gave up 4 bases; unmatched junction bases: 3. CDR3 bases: TGTGCCAGCAGCCCCGGACTAGCGGGAGAGACCCAGTACGGC. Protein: CASSPGLAGETQYG.

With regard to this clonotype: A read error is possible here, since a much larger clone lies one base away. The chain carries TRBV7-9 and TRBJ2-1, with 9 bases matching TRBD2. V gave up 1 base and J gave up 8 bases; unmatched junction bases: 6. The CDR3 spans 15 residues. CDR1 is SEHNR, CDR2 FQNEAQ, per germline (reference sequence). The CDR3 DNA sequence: TGTGCCAGCAGCTTAGTTGCAGCGGGGGGTTATGAGCAGTTCTTC. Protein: CASSLVAAGGYEQFF.

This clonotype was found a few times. The CDR3 loop is CSARGPWARENEKLFF. CDR3 bases: TGCAGTGCTAGGGGGCCTTGGGCACGGGAAAATGAAAAACTGTTTTTT. The V call is TRBV20-1, the J call TRBJ1-4, with D possibly being TRBD1 (5 bases). The germline V and J ends were trimmed by 3 bases and 5 bases, with 19 bases remaining between them. CDR3 length equals 16 residues. CDR1 DFQATT and CDR2 SNEGSKA come from the germline V gene (reference sequence).